The rows below give T cell receptor beta chains drawn from one sample of a study of monozygotic twins with inflammatory bowel disease. TCRdb re-called the 5' RACE reads, yielding one record per CDR3 amino acid sequence without DNA. The sample table includes 300,000 to 350,000 distinct CDR3 sequences. Input material: blood. The receptor set was obtained from a human donor with ulcerative colitis or Crohn's disease, or a healthy co-twin of an affected twin (not recorded which). CDR3s include the opening cysteine and the closing phenylalanine or tryptophan. The order of the fields is V gene, J gene, CDR3 protein.

TRBV27	TRBJ1-6	CASSFQGTSPLHF
TRBV28	TRBJ1-5	CASSLAYQPQHF
TRBV9	TRBJ2-2	CASSAYTGELFF
TRBV20-1	TRBJ2-5	CNLAIAETQYF
TRBV5-1	TRBJ2-5	CASSPLRGLETQYF
TRBV19	TRBJ2-4	CASSMDRRGVQYF
TRBV7-2	TRBJ2-1	CASSLFRGNYNEQFF
TRBV7-9	TRBJ2-5	CASSFGAVETQYF
TRBV20-1	TRBJ2-1	CSASDGGRNEQFF
TRBV12-3/TRBV12-4	TRBJ2-5	CASSLFDGGASQYF
TRBV18	TRBJ2-1	CASSTLAGAQNEQFF
TRBV30	TRBJ2-5	CAWTRLAGVETQYF
TRBV11-2	TRBJ2-1	CASSLNSPNEQFF
TRBV7-8	TRBJ2-3	CASSLGSLAGRGSQYF
TRBV5-1	TRBJ2-1	CASSLAGSGRGDEQFF
TRBV12-3/TRBV12-4	TRBJ2-3	CASSYKTTAADTQYF
TRBV28	TRBJ2-5	CASSPRTSGQETQYF
TRBV7-3	TRBJ2-7	CASSLTGTSGYEQYF
TRBV20-1	TRBJ2-3	CSATFAGGPDTQYF
TRBV19	TRBJ2-1	CASRGWGYNEQFF
TRBV20-1	TRBJ2-2	CSARDRGVNTGELFF
TRBV9	TRBJ1-2	CASQSPGSYGYTF
TRBV2	TRBJ2-1	CASSGPSRLQFF
TRBV12-3/TRBV12-4	TRBJ1-4	CASSRGGNEKLFF
TRBV15	TRBJ2-5	CATSEDIAGRVQETQYF
TRBV6-5	TRBJ1-2	CASSYSLVVPGQTYGYTF
TRBV12-3/TRBV12-4	TRBJ2-5	CASSTRLAGGPGETQYF
TRBV28	TRBJ2-7	CASNLQNYEQYF
TRBV7-9	TRBJ1-1	CASSLEEGSEAFF
TRBV20-1	TRBJ2-1	CSGRGKREYNEQFF